This T cell receptor beta chain was found in a study of regulatory T cells in long-lasting Graves disease (dated by TCRdb to the early 2020s). Broadly, across the study: Persistent Graves' disease was defined as persistently positive TSH receptor autoantibodies together with antithyroid drug treatment for over 5 years. Patients with persistent Graves' disease were compared with patients with newly diagnosed Graves' disease using TCR sequencing and RNA sequencing of peripheral blood. The study was registered as a clinical trial and conducted in China. A total of around 35 samples underwent TCR sequencing: around 13 from persistent and some 20 from newly diagnosed Graves' disease patients. Persistent Graves' disease patients in the clinical cohort had taken antithyroid drugs for approximately ten years on average.

The method was multiplex PCR. The instrument was an Illumina HiSeq 4000. CDR3 regions were amplified by Arm-PCR with iRepertoire HTBI primers to construct TCR beta libraries. Before sequencing, the PCR products underwent gel purification. On the authors' methods: Across samples, 62 TRBV and 13 to 15 TRBJ segments were identified and used for gene usage analysis of CDR3 amino acid clonotypes. Filtered high-quality paired reads were merged into contigs using COPE and FqMerger. Contigs were aligned with BLAST to IMGT TRBV, TRBD and TRBJ reference genes, and CDR3 was defined per IMGT. Any clonotype with a frequency above 0.1% was classified as a highly expanded clone. Shannon entropy served as the measure of repertoire diversity, while the Gini coefficient captured V-J evenness. A clonotype found in more than one individual was treated as public. Clones were called with MiXCR by TCRdb after fastp trimmed the public reads at Q25, and only in-frame beta chains were retained. Each CDR3 protein gets just one entry, which takes the most common genes and DNA from the rows behind it. The authors' filters were not applied to this entry. The sample contains about 400,000 distinct CDR3 sequences, less than 25% of them found a single time. The ten largest clones add up to about a fifth of the sample.

The time point label of this sample denotes: persistent/refractory GD, antithyroid drugs over 5 years with positive TRAb. For both TCR sequencing and RNA sequencing, RNA was extracted from PBMCs in TRIzol. Graves' disease was diagnosed according to American Thyroid Association guidelines. Patients were recruited from an endocrinology department in Xi'an, China. Each patient gave approximately 10 milliliters of peripheral blood, collected in an EDTA anticoagulant tube. PBMCs were isolated by Ficoll Paque Plus density gradient separation without further T cell sorting. An Agilent 2100 Bioanalyzer and agarose gel were used to check RNA quality, and a NanoDrop 2000 was used to measure RNA concentration. This clonotype was observed at least ten times. This clone's antigen is unknown. No base-level quality is on record; no much larger clone is a single base apart. CDR1 and CDR2, per the germline V gene (reference sequence), are SEHNR and FQNEAQ. V drops 4 bases and J drops 5 bases, leaving 14 bases in between. The CDR3, cysteine through phenylalanine, is 14 amino acids long. CDR3 DNA is the only sequence kept; it has 42 bases, read in frame from the first base.

Broad study findings and their caveats: Preferential use of TRBV28, TRBJ1-2 and TRBJ2-5 was observed in persistent disease, whereas TRBV20-1 and TRBJ2-1 were favored in newly diagnosed disease. More public clonotypes were shared among persistent patients (more than 2,500) than among newly diagnosed patients (roughly 1,000). The authors noted that the small sample size was a limitation that may lower accuracy. Persistent Graves' disease patients showed lower TCR Shannon entropy and fewer highly expanded clones than newly diagnosed patients, suggesting clonal expansion. Only peripheral blood was studied, because thyroid tissue, the primary lesion, was inaccessible. Sequencing and analysis were restricted to the TCR beta chain.

The source was peripheral blood mononuclear cells (PBMCs), collected when the disease was refractory, from a patient treated with antithyroid drugs. The rearranged segments are TRBV7-9 and TRBJ2-5; the D gene is perhaps TRBD2, from 6 matching bases. The sequence was collected from a female donor with Graves disease. At the DNA level, the sequence is TGTGCCAGCAGCTCAACGACTAGGTTTGAGACCCAGTACTTC. Its protein is CASSSTTRFETQYF.